One TCR beta chain is described in this entry. What it binds is unknown. This entry comes from a study of lymphopenia after photon versus proton radiotherapy. Study-level results: Under photons, naive T cells and diversity fell while effector/memory populations rose. After the lymphocyte nadir, photon-treated repertoires showed oligoclonal expansion, especially of CD8+ Temra cells. Better survival with proton therapy was suggested as possible, not demonstrated.

The junction had 4 bases not matched to a gene; V was cut back by 4 bases and J by 4 bases. The CDR3 consists of 14 residues. Germline V gene data show CDR1 as SGHTA and CDR2 as FQGTGA. Produced via immunoSEQ multiplex PCR; TCRdb's table is partial and in-frame only. The repertoire consists of more than 25,000 clones, with roughly 90% occurring once and the leading ten covering about 7%. Here the sequenced sample was peripheral blood, taken from a patient treated with photon-based radiotherapy. This receptor was identified in a woman between 50 and 59 years old with pancreatic cancer. This chain links TRBV7-3 with TRBJ1-1; TRBD1 matches at 9 bases. CDR3 sequence: CASSSTGGATEAFF. The CDR3 DNA reads TGTGCCAGCAGCTCGACAGGGGGGGCCACTGAAGCTTTCTTT.